Presented here are 32 T cell receptor beta chains from one specimen sequenced in a study of regulatory T cells in long-lasting Graves disease (dated by TCRdb to 2020 to 2022). The time point label, read with the paper, signifies: newly diagnosed GD, antithyroid drugs for less than 3 months. For both TCR sequencing and RNA sequencing, RNA was extracted from PBMCs in TRIzol. Libraries were constructed by multiplex PCR. TCRdb records Illumina HiSeq 4000 as the sequencer. To build TCR beta libraries, CDR3 regions were amplified by Arm-PCR using iRepertoire HTBI primers. The public reads were reanalyzed by TCRdb: fastp trimming at Q25, MiXCR alignment, in-frame beta chains only. Rows merge per CDR3 protein into single entries with the most common DNA and genes. In this sample the table shows over 400,000 distinct CDR3 sequences, around 13% of which occur a single time. The ten largest clones take up 17% of the sample.

A further study also used this sample, focusing on T cells in Graves' hyperthyroidism and ophthalmopathy.

The sequencing here drew on peripheral blood mononuclear cells (PBMCs), taken at new diagnosis, from a patient treated with antithyroid drugs. The receptors originated from a woman aged 50 to 60 with Graves disease. Donor details come from another sample of the same person, matched by shared clones.

V gene TRBV18 combines with J gene TRBJ2-7, with 16 bases identical to TRBD2. Germline V gene lookup returns CDR1 KGHSH and CDR2 LQKENI. V was clipped by 0 bases and J by 4 bases; unmatched bases: 3. The CDR3 has 17 amino acids. In nucleotides, the CDR3 is TGTGCCAGCTCACCACCGGGACTAGCGGGGGGGATTTACGAGCAGTACTTC. It encodes CASSPPGLAGGIYEQYF.

This clonotype was seen more than once but under ten times. The chain employs TRBV5-1 and TRBJ1-2; tentative D call: TRBD1 (6 bases). Germline-derived CDR1 and CDR2 are SGHRS and YFSETQ. Trimming left V 5 bases short and J 2 bases short, with 19 bases between. This CDR3 has 16 amino acids. CDR3 in amino acids: CASRQKTGLENYGYTF. The CDR3 DNA reads as TGCGCCAGCAGGCAAAAAACAGGGTTAGAGAACTATGGCTACACCTTC.

The CDR3 bases are TGTGCCAGCAGCTTAGGCCCCGGGATGAACTCCTACGAGCAGTACTTC. Amino acid sequence: CASSLGPGMNSYEQYF. The rearrangement joins TRBV13 to TRBJ2-7; tentative D call: TRBD2 (5 bases). There are 16 residues in the CDR3. Trimming removed 0 bases at V and 0 bases at J, with 12 bases between. Germline CDR1 reads PRHDT; CDR2 reads FYEKMQ (reference sequence).

This clonotype was counted only a few times. This chain joins TRBV20-1 and TRBJ2-2, with 11 bases aligning to TRBD2. The CDR3 is 18 residues long. V trimming: 2 bases; J trimming: 6 bases; junction bases outside the gene matches: 14. The germline V gene has CDR1 DFQATT and CDR2 SNEGSKA (reference sequence). In DNA form, the CDR3 reads TGCAGTGCTAGATCCGTCGGGCTAGCGGGGGGTTGGTCCGGGGAGCTGTTTTTT. Residues: CSARSVGLAGGWSGELFF.

This clonotype was detected only a few times. The chain recombines TRBV19 with TRBJ2-2; 9 nucleotides align to TRBD1. Per the germline V gene, CDR1 is LNHDA and CDR2 is SQIVND (reference sequence). Germline trimming cut 3 bases from V and 3 bases from J; bases unmatched to any gene: 2. CDR3 length: 15 amino acids. The CDR3 sequence is CASSIRDRDTGELFF. The CDR3 region has the DNA TGTGCCAGTAGTATCCGGGACAGGGACACCGGGGAGCTGTTTTTT.

This clonotype has a count of ten or more. The V and J genes are TRBV5-1 and TRBJ2-1; 7 positions agree with TRBD1. CDR1 and CDR2 (germline): SGHRS, YFSETQ. CDR3 length: 15 residues. The J segment lost 3 bases and the V segment lost 3 bases, leaving 6 bases of the junction unmatched. For the CDR3, the DNA is TGCGCCAGCAGCTCGGGACAGCTCCTCTACAATGAGCAGTTCTTC. It is translated as CASSSGQLLYNEQFF. Full variable domain (rest looked up from reference TRBV5-1 and TRBJ2-1): KAGVTQTPRYLIKTRGQQVTLSCSPISGHRSVSWYQQTPGQGLQFLFEYFSETQRNKGNFPGRFSGRQFSNSRSEMNVSTLELGDSALYLCASSSGQLLYNEQFFGPGTRLTVL.

Many counts were recorded for this clonotype. The gene calls are TRBV12-3 or TRBV12-4 and TRBJ2-7; D uncertain. The V and J ends lost 3 bases and 1 base respectively, with 13 bases between them. The CDR3 sequence is 15 residues long. The CDR3 DNA follows: TGTGCCAGCAGTTTGTCCGGGCTGCTGTCCTACGAGCAGTACTTC. It translates to CASSLSGLLSYEQYF.

This clonotype was detected many times. J is TRBJ2-7 and V is TRBV28; 12 bases align to TRBD2. The CDR3 is made up of 18 amino acids. CDR1 is MDHEN and CDR2 is SYDVKM in the germline V gene. J was trimmed by 2 bases and V by 2 bases; bases with no gene match: 10. The CDR3 spells CASSLPTTSGRITYEQYF. The CDR3 DNA reads as TGTGCCAGCAGTTTACCAACTACTAGCGGGAGGATTACCTACGAGCAGTACTTC.

In this sample, this clonotype turned up many times. This chain links TRBV28 with TRBJ1-2; D ambiguous. Germline values: CDR1 MDHEN, CDR2 SYDVKM. Trimming left V 2 bases short and J 0 bases short, with 16 bases between. This CDR3 has 17 amino acids. CDR3 DNA sequence: TGTGCCAGCAGTTTAGGTATTGGCGGCGCGGCTAACTATGGCTACACCTTC. Its protein is CASSLGIGGAANYGYTF.

The chain is built from TRBV19 and TRBJ1-2, with D perhaps TRBD1 (6 bases). Deletions cut 6 bases from V and 1 base from J, with 12 bases between. The CDR3 covers 14 residues. The germline CDR1 and CDR2 sequences are LNHDA and SQIVND (reference sequence). The CDR3 reads CASSALDSNYGYTF. The CDR3 DNA reads TGTGCCAGTAGCGCCCTGGACAGTAACTATGGCTACACCTTC.

This clonotype occurred a few times. The chain recombines TRBV6-1 with TRBJ2-7; 9 positions match TRBD1. Germline values: CDR1 MNHNS, CDR2 SASEGT. The CDR3 covers 14 residues. J lost 3 bases, V lost 6 bases, and 6 bases had no gene match. The CDR3 protein is CASSRDRGYYEQYF. CDR3 DNA: TGTGCCAGCAGCCGCGACAGGGGGTACTACGAGCAGTACTTC.

The chain recombines TRBV7-9 with TRBJ2-1; 7 nucleotides match TRBD1. Germline V lookup: CDR1 SEHNR, CDR2 FQNEAQ (reference sequence). V trimming: 6 bases; J trimming: 5 bases; junction bases outside the gene matches: 7. The length of the CDR3 is 14 residues. The DNA for the CDR3 is TGTGCCAGCAGGTCCACAGGGGACCACAATGAGCAGTTCTTC. Translating it yields CASRSTGDHNEQFF.

The chain combines TRBV14 with TRBJ2-6, with D tentatively TRBD1 (5 bases). Germline assignment: CDR1 SGHDN and CDR2 FVKESK. CDR3 length: 18 amino acids. Trimming removed 3 bases at V and 0 bases at J, with 15 bases between. This chain's CDR3 is CASSHRGLMISGANVLTF. For the CDR3, the DNA is TGTGCCAGCAGCCATAGGGGTCTAATGATCTCTGGGGCCAACGTCCTGACTTTC.

At least ten counts were recorded for this clonotype. The chain links TRBV18 to TRBJ2-3; 7 nucleotides line up with TRBD1. Germline V gene lookup returns CDR1 KGHSH and CDR2 LQKENI. J gave up 4 bases and V 5 bases, and 3 bases lay outside the gene matches. This CDR3 region has 13 residues. CDR3 sequence reads: CASSTGQADTQYF. For the CDR3, the DNA is TGTGCCAGCTCAACAGGACAGGCAGATACGCAGTATTTT.

This clonotype was observed a handful of times. V usage is TRBV6-4 and J usage is TRBJ1-5, with D perhaps TRBD1 (5 bases). V gave up 6 bases and J gave up 4 bases, with 10 bases separating them. Germline values: CDR1 MRHNA, CDR2 SNTAGT. CDR3 length: 13 amino acids. The CDR3 region is CASRDPGNQPQHF. The CDR3 DNA reads as TGTGCCAGCAGAGATCCAGGGAATCAGCCCCAGCATTTT.

This clonotype has at least ten counts. This chain connects TRBV6-5 to TRBJ1-5; weak D call: TRBD1 (5 bases). The CDR3 totals 15 residues. Looked up from germline, CDR1 is MNHEY and CDR2 is SVGAGI. The germline V and J ends were trimmed by 0 bases and 5 bases, with 11 bases remaining between them. The CDR3 loop reads CASSYSGRVDQPQHF. The CDR3 DNA follows: TGTGCCAGCAGTTACTCGGGCAGGGTAGATCAGCCCCAGCATTTT.

This clonotype came up a few times. The V and J genes are TRBV7-9 and TRBJ2-1; D call uncertain. In germline, CDR1 is SEHNR, CDR2 FQNEAQ (reference sequence). V was shortened by 6 bases and J by 5 bases, with 14 bases between the two germline ends. The CDR3 spans 14 residues. The CDR3 nucleotides are TGTGCCAGCAGGACCCAATGGCGCAACAATGAGCAGTTCTTC. Translating it yields CASRTQWRNNEQFF. The full variable domain, completed using reference TRBV7-9 and TRBJ2-1, is DTGVSQNPRHKITKRGQNVTFRCDPISEHNRLYWYRQTLGQGPEFLTYFQNEAQLEKSRLLSDRFSAERPKGSFSTLEIQRTEQGDSAMYLCASRTQWRNNEQFFGPGTRLTVL.

This clonotype was recorded a few times. This chain joins TRBV5-1 and TRBJ2-1, with 10 nucleotides matching TRBD2. Germline CDR1 is SGHRS and CDR2 is YFSETQ. This CDR3 is built from 18 residues. Trimming at V came to 1 base and at J to 4 bases, leaving 11 bases not matched to a gene. CDR3 region: CASSLSSSGRVGYNEQFF. CDR3 sequence (DNA): TGCGCCAGCAGCTTGTCTTCTAGCGGGAGAGTGGGGTACAATGAGCAGTTCTTC.

The rearrangement uses TRBV18 and TRBJ2-2; TRBD1 is a possible D gene (5 bases). The germline CDR1 and CDR2 sequences are KGHSH and LQKENI. This CDR3 is built from 15 residues. The V end lost 6 bases, the J end lost 2 bases, and 13 bases lay between the germline ends. CDR3 nucleotide sequence: TGTGCCAGCTCGCACGACAGTTTTAACACCGGGGAGCTGTTTTTT. Translation gives CASSHDSFNTGELFF.

This clonotype was seen at least ten times. The chain combines TRBV5-1 with TRBJ2-3; 9 nucleotides line up with TRBD2. The ends lost 4 bases at V and 2 bases at J; junction bases unmatched: 5. This CDR3 has 15 residues. Germline V gene lookup returns CDR1 SGHRS and CDR2 YFSETQ. The CDR3 nucleotides are TGCGCCAGCAGCGGCGGGACTAGCATCACAGATACGCAGTATTTT. Its protein product is CASSGGTSITDTQYF.

The J gene is TRBJ2-1, the V gene TRBV2, with 11 bases lining up with TRBD2. V was clipped by 6 bases and J by 3 bases; unmatched bases: 7. The CDR3 totals 16 residues. Germline V lookup: CDR1 SNHLY, CDR2 FYNNEI. CDR3 sequence (DNA): TGTGCCAGCAGCTCACTAGCGGGAGTAGTCTACAATGAGCAGTTCTTC. Its translation: CASSSLAGVVYNEQFF.

This chain joins TRBV6-2 or TRBV6-3 and TRBJ2-7, with 10 nucleotides matching TRBD1. This CDR3 contains 16 residues. Germline V gives CDR1 MNHEY, CDR2 SVGEGT. V was pared by 2 bases and J by 3 bases, with 7 bases of the junction left unmatched. As DNA, the CDR3 is TGTGCCAGCAGTTACCGCATAGGGACAGGGGACTACGAGCAGTACTTC. It encodes CASSYRIGTGDYEQYF.

This chain connects TRBV24-1 to TRBJ2-2, with D perhaps TRBD2 (6 bases). Between the trimmed V and J ends, which lost 7 bases and 5 bases, there was a span of 10 bases. The length of the CDR3 is 13 residues. Germline V gives CDR1 KGHDR, CDR2 SFDVKD. CDR3 sequence reads: CATREGRTGELFF. As DNA, the CDR3 is TGTGCCACCAGGGAGGGTCGGACCGGGGAGCTGTTTTTT.

The chain recombines TRBV29-1 with TRBJ1-2; D gene ambiguous. This CDR3 is built from 11 residues. Trimming removed 8 bases from V and 2 bases from J, with 9 bases in between. The germline V gene encodes CDR1 SQVTM and CDR2 ANQGSEA. The CDR3 coding sequence is TGCAGCTCCGGGGAGAACTATGGCTACACCTTC. It yields the protein CSSGENYGYTF.

The V gene is TRBV27, the J gene TRBJ1-5; 7 nucleotides agree with TRBD1. CDR1 and CDR2 (germline): MNHEY, SMNVEV (reference sequence). This CDR3 contains 14 residues. J lost 5 bases, V lost 4 bases, and 5 bases had no gene match. The CDR3, as DNA: TGTGCCAGCAGTTACCGACAGGGATATCAGCCCCAGCATTTT. This encodes CASSYRQGYQPQHF.

This clonotype was seen repeatedly, ten times or more. The chain couples TRBV28 to TRBJ2-2, with D unclear. The CDR3 contains 12 residues. Trimming stripped 3 bases from V and 4 bases from J, with 3 bases between. The germline V gene encodes CDR1 MDHEN and CDR2 SYDVKM. CDR3 in DNA: TGTGCCAGCAGTTTTGTCACCGGGGAGCTGTTTTTT. Its translation is CASSFVTGELFF. The variable domain in full, completed from reference TRBV28 and TRBJ2-2, reads DVKVTQSSRYLVKRTGEKVFLECVQDMDHENMFWYRQDPGLGLRLIYFSYDVKMKEKGDIPEGYSVSREKKERFSLILESASTNQTSMYLCASSFVTGELFFGEGSRLTVL.

The rearrangement links TRBV4-1 to TRBJ1-1, with TRBD1 as a possible D gene (6 bases). The CDR3 is 15 residues long. CDR1 and CDR2 (germline): MGHRA, YSYEKL. Trimming cost V 4 bases and J 5 bases, with 17 bases left between them. The CDR3 loop reads CASSRSGGAGTEAFF. The CDR3 DNA follows: TGCGCCAGCAGCCGAAGCGGGGGGGCCGGGACTGAAGCTTTCTTT.

This clonotype came up many times. This chain links TRBV19 with TRBJ1-1, with 9 bases lining up with TRBD1. V was clipped by 4 bases and J by 3 bases; unmatched bases: 9. CDR1 is LNHDA, CDR2 SQIVND, per germline (reference sequence). The CDR3 runs to 16 residues. This CDR3 reads CASSTTGGEGYTEAFF. The CDR3 DNA reads as TGTGCCAGTAGTACAACAGGGGGCGAAGGGTACACTGAAGCTTTCTTT.

At least ten counts were recorded for this clonotype. The J gene is TRBJ2-1, the V gene TRBV12-3 or TRBV12-4; perhaps TRBD2 as D (5 bases). V was trimmed by 2 bases and J by 8 bases, leaving 7 bases between them. This CDR3 has 12 residues. CDR3 sequence (DNA): TGTGCCAGCAGTTTAAGAGGGTATGAGCAGTTCTTC. Amino acids: CASSLRGYEQFF.

This clonotype was found many times. The chain couples TRBV20-1 to TRBJ2-5; 8 nucleotides align to TRBD2. The CDR3 is made up of 14 amino acids. Germline V gene lookup returns CDR1 DFQATT and CDR2 SNEGSKA (reference sequence). V gave up 5 bases and J gave up 3 bases; unmatched junction bases: 8. CDR3 loop: CSARPGTSEETQYF. The CDR3 nucleotides read TGCAGTGCTCGCCCCGGGACTAGTGAAGAGACCCAGTACTTC.

DNA of the CDR3: TGTGCCAGCAGCGCTCAGGGATCACAGGTCTATGGCTACACCTTC. This codes for CASSAQGSQVYGYTF. This chain joins TRBV9 and TRBJ1-2; D is perhaps TRBD1 (5 bases). V lost 3 bases, J lost 4 bases, and 16 bases lay in between. The germline V gene has CDR1 SGDLS and CDR2 YYNGEE. The CDR3 spans 15 residues.

Comment on this clonotype: This may arise from a read error, as a much more abundant clone is one base away. The rearrangement joins TRBV7-3 to TRBJ2-1; 7 bases agree with TRBD2. Germline V gene data show CDR1 as SGHTA and CDR2 as FQGTGA. The CDR3 spans 15 residues. For the CDR3, the DNA is TGTGTCAGCAAAGAGCGGGAAGGACCTGGGAATGAGCAGTTCTTC. It encodes CVSKEREGPGNEQFF.